These 18 T cell receptor beta chains were sequenced from one sample in a study of early T cells in non-severe SARS-CoV-2 infection. TCRdb reprocessed the 5' RACE reads with MiXCR, giving one entry per CDR3 protein. The top ten clones hold 7.6% of a sample with about 35,000 distinct CDR3 sequences, 5.8% of them seen once. The sample consisted of whole blood. The origin of the receptors is an adult who was a healthcare worker with PCR-confirmed SARS-CoV-2 infection or an uninfected control (not recorded which).

In its sample, this clonotype was seen many times. One junction end does not reproduce the germline sequence, and a read error may be involved. CDR3 amino acids: CASSLSEKLFF. Written as DNA, the CDR3 is TGTGCCAGCAGCTTATCGGAAAAACTGTTTTTT. The rearrangement joins TRBV28 to TRBJ1-4; D is unclear. This CDR3 spans 11 amino acids. From germline, CDR1 is MDHEN and CDR2 SYDVKM.

This clonotype was seen ten or more times. This chain uses TRBV7-6 with TRBJ2-2; the D is unclear. The CDR3 covers 15 residues. V dropped 2 bases and J dropped 1 base, with 8 bases sitting between them. CDR1 and CDR2 (germline): SGHVS, FNYEAQ. CDR3 protein: CASSLSAGNTGELFF. In DNA, the CDR3 is TGTGCCAGCAGCTTAAGCGCAGGGAACACCGGGGAGCTGTTTTTT.

This clonotype was found many times. The chain couples TRBV29-1 to TRBJ2-3; weak D call: TRBD1 (6 bases). Trimming pared 4 bases from V and 4 bases from J, leaving 9 bases between. Germline V gene data show CDR1 as SQVTM and CDR2 as ANQGSEA. This CDR3 spans 12 amino acids. This CDR3 is CSVGEGADTQYF. The CDR3 DNA sequence: TGCAGCGTTGGAGAGGGGGCAGATACGCAGTATTTT.

The chain employs TRBV7-3 and TRBJ2-3; 7 bases agree with TRBD2. The CDR3 is made up of 13 amino acids. From germline, CDR1 is SGHTA and CDR2 FQGTGA. Germline trimming cut 1 base from V and 8 bases from J; bases unmatched to any gene: 3. The CDR3 here is CASSLREGGTQYF. As DNA, the CDR3 is TGTGCCAGCAGCTTAAGGGAGGGCGGTACGCAGTATTTT.

In its sample, this clonotype was seen many times. The chain recombines TRBV10-3 with TRBJ1-6; D remains unclear. The germline gives CDR1 ENHRY, CDR2 SYGVKD. This CDR3 comprises 17 residues. The germline V and J ends were trimmed by 3 bases and 7 bases, with 19 bases remaining between them. CDR3 region: CAISDLFVHFGNSPLHF. CDR3 nucleotides: TGTGCCATCAGTGACTTATTCGTACACTTCGGAAATTCACCCCTCCACTTT.

This clonotype showed up many times. This chain links TRBV12-3 or TRBV12-4 with TRBJ2-7; 8 bases line up with TRBD2. The length of the CDR3 is 14 residues. With V trimmed by 6 bases and J by 6 bases, 10 bases remained unmatched. CDR3 sequence: CASRLPGGAPEQYF. The DNA of the CDR3 is TGTGCCAGCAGGCTCCCGGGGGGGGCTCCCGAGCAGTACTTC.

This clonotype was counted at least ten times. The rearrangement links TRBV30 to TRBJ1-1; D might be TRBD1 (5 bases). The CDR3 consists of 12 residues. The germline V gene encodes CDR1 GTSNPN and CDR2 SVGIG (reference sequence). V lost 4 bases and J 4 bases, leaving 10 bases between the germline ends. The CDR3 DNA is TGTGCCTGGAACCGGGACTTCACTGAAGCTTTCTTT. Amino acids: CAWNRDFTEAFF.

V is TRBV11-2 and J is TRBJ1-2; no definite D call. CDR1 and CDR2 (germline): SGHAT, FQNNGV. The CDR3 runs to 14 residues. The V end was cut by 5 bases, the J end by 3 bases, with 13 bases between. In DNA, the CDR3 is TGTGCCAGCAGCGCAACGACTCTTTACTATGGCTACACCTTC. This encodes CASSATTLYYGYTF.

This clonotype was observed a few times. The CDR3 DNA reads as TGTGCCAGCAGAGCATTGACTGGCTACACCTTC. Protein: CASRALTGYTF. The V gene is TRBV5-6, the J gene TRBJ1-2; D is undetermined. There are 11 residues in the CDR3. Trimming stripped 5 bases from V and 7 bases from J, with 9 bases between. In germline, CDR1 is SGHDT, CDR2 YYEEEE.

The table lists this clonotype with many counts. The chain uses TRBV2 and TRBJ2-7, with D hard to call. Germline CDR1 reads SNHLY; CDR2 reads FYNNEI. Trimming cost V 8 bases and J 4 bases, with 15 bases left between them. The CDR3 is 13 amino acids. The DNA for the CDR3 is TGTGCCAGCCCAACCACAGTAGGGTACGAGCAGTACTTC. It translates to CASPTTVGYEQYF.

The chain couples TRBV14 to TRBJ2-2, with TRBD1 as a possible D gene (5 bases). This CDR3 has 15 residues. The V and J ends lost 4 bases and 5 bases respectively, with 14 bases between them. Germline V gene sequence: CDR1 SGHDN, CDR2 FVKESK. The CDR3 region has the DNA TGTGCCAGCAGCCGACAGCCCACCGGGACCGGGGAGCTGTTTTTT. This sequence encodes CASSRQPTGTGELFF.

At least ten counts were recorded for this clonotype. The chain links TRBV12-3 or TRBV12-4 to TRBJ2-7; weak D call: TRBD2 (7 bases). With 4 bases removed from V and 5 bases from J, the gap between germline ends came to 18 bases. The CDR3 contains 15 residues. CDR3 loop: CASSSQGGLVDEQYF. CDR3 in DNA: TGTGCCAGCAGTTCACAGGGAGGGCTAGTCGACGAGCAGTACTTC.

The V and J genes are TRBV27 and TRBJ2-4; D is perhaps TRBD1 (6 bases). The germline V gene has CDR1 MNHEY and CDR2 SMNVEV (reference sequence). This CDR3 is built from 18 residues. V dropped 5 bases and J dropped 0 bases, with 20 bases sitting between them. CDR3 bases: TGTGCCAGCAGTCCACTCACCGGGGACAATCTAGCCAAAAACATTCAGTACTTC. It specifies CASSPLTGDNLAKNIQYF.

This clonotype was found many times. The chain links TRBV6-1 to TRBJ1-3; D not resolved. The germline CDR1 and CDR2 sequences are MNHNS and SASEGT. V lost 4 bases, J lost 0 bases, and 10 bases lay in between. The CDR3 consists of 15 residues. The CDR3 bases are TGTGCCAGCAGTGTGGGATTCCTCTCTGGAAACACCATATATTTT. Amino acids: CASSVGFLSGNTIYF.

This clonotype was detected ten times or more. The gene calls are TRBV4-1 and TRBJ2-7; D is tentatively TRBD1 or TRBD2 (5 bases each). Germline loops: CDR1 MGHRA, CDR2 YSYEKL. The CDR3 has 16 residues. Trimming cost V 1 base and J 0 bases, with 13 bases left between them. For the CDR3, the DNA is TGCGCCAGCAGCCAAGGTGGGACGACCAGCTCCTACGAGCAGTACTTC. Its translation: CASSQGGTTSSYEQYF.

This clonotype appeared many times. The genes are TRBV5-6 and TRBJ2-2; 8 bases agree with TRBD2. J lost 3 bases, V lost 2 bases, and 3 bases had no gene match. CDR1 SGHDT and CDR2 YYEEEE come from the germline V gene. The CDR3 spans 15 residues. The CDR3 spells CASSFSGRYTGELFF. The CDR3 nucleotides are TGTGCCAGCAGCTTCAGCGGGAGATACACCGGGGAGCTGTTTTTT.

The sample holds a few counts of this clonotype. CDR3 residues: CSVEGQGVPEAFF. CDR3 DNA sequence: TGCAGCGTTGAGGGACAGGGAGTCCCTGAAGCTTTCTTT. The chain uses TRBV29-1 and TRBJ1-1; the match to TRBD1 covers 9 bases. V was pared by 3 bases and J by 6 bases, with 5 bases of the junction left unmatched. The CDR3 sequence is 13 residues long. Germline V CDR1 and CDR2: SQVTM, ANQGSEA.

This clonotype was found many times. The genes are TRBV11-2 and TRBJ2-1; D gene unclear. The CDR3 has 12 residues. Per germline, CDR1 SGHAT and CDR2 FQNNGV. V gave up 1 base and J gave up 12 bases, with 10 bases separating them. CDR3 bases: TGTGCCAGCAGCTTAGCACCGGGCGGGCAGTTCTTC. The encoded protein is CASSLAPGGQFF.